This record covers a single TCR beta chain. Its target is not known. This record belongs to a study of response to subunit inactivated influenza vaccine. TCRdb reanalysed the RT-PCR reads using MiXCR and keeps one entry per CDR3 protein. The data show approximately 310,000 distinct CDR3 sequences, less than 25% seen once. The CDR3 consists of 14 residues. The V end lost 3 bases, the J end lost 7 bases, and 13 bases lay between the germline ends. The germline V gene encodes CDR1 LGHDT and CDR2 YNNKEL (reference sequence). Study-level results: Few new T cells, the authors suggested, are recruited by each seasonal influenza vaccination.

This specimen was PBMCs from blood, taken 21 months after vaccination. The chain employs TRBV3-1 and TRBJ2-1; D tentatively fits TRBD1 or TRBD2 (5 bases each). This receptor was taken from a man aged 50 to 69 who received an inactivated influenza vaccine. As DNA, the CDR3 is TGTGCCAGCAGCCATACGGGACCAGGAAATGAGCAGTTCTTC. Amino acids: CASSHTGPGNEQFF.